One and the same sample provided the 31 T cell receptor beta chains below, sequenced in a study of identical twins. A single record per CDR3 protein comes from TCRdb applying MiXCR to the 5' RACE reads. The table includes some 460,000 distinct CDR3 sequences, 14% detected once. These sequences were also reported in another study, on yellow fever vaccine responses in identical twins.

Source material: CD4+ T cells sorted from blood. The source is a woman younger than 30 in good health.

The chain couples TRBV5-1 to TRBJ2-7; 9 bases match TRBD1. J gave up 6 bases and V 4 bases, and 8 bases lay outside the gene matches. Germline loops: CDR1 SGHRS, CDR2 YFSETQ. The CDR3 sequence is 14 residues long. The CDR3 loop reads CASSLGTGMIEQYF. The CDR3 DNA is TGCGCCAGCAGCCTGGGGACAGGGATGATCGAGCAGTACTTC.

The chain links TRBV7-9 to TRBJ2-1, with D uncertain. Germline loops: CDR1 SEHNR, CDR2 FQNEAQ (reference sequence). The V end lost 1 base, the J end lost 2 bases, and 15 bases lay between the germline ends. The CDR3 is 17 amino acids. The CDR3 DNA is TGTGCCAGCAGCTTAGAGCTGGGTTTTTTCACCTACAATGAGCAGTTCTTC. It translates to CASSLELGFFTYNEQFF.

The chain combines TRBV15 with TRBJ1-1; 9 nucleotides align to TRBD1. The CDR3 is made up of 16 amino acids. Germline V CDR1 and CDR2: LNHNV, YYDKDF (reference sequence). V trimming: 1 base; J trimming: 11 bases; junction bases outside the gene matches: 14. As DNA, the CDR3 is TGTGCCACCAGCAGAGCCATAGGACAGGGGAAAGGTCGGGCTTTCTTT. This encodes CATSRAIGQGKGRAFF.

The J gene is TRBJ2-7, the V gene TRBV10-3, with 8 bases matching TRBD1. V trimming: 11 bases; J trimming: 5 bases; junction bases outside the gene matches: 5. CDR1 and CDR2 (germline): ENHRY, SYGVKD. This CDR3 comprises 11 residues. As DNA, the CDR3 is TGTGCCGCAAGGACAGGGAACGAGCAGTACTTC. Amino acids: CAARTGNEQYF.

The chain employs TRBV5-6 and TRBJ2-1; 10 nucleotides line up with TRBD1. Trimming removed 4 bases from V and 6 bases from J; junction bases left unmatched: 10. The germline gives CDR1 SGHDT, CDR2 YYEEEE. CDR3 length: 16 residues. Written as DNA, the CDR3 is TGTGCCAGCAGCACTCCGGGACAGGGGAACGGCAATGAGCAGTTCTTC. This sequence encodes CASSTPGQGNGNEQFF.

The chain carries TRBV7-9 and TRBJ2-1; the D gene is possibly TRBD2 (6 bases). The germline gives CDR1 SEHNR, CDR2 FQNEAQ (reference sequence). The CDR3 has 13 amino acids. Trimming took off 1 base at V and 12 bases at J, with 13 bases between the two ends. The CDR3 here is CASSLVGGVGQFF. DNA for the CDR3: TGTGCCAGCAGCTTAGTCGGCGGGGTGGGGCAGTTCTTC. Using reference TRBV7-9 and TRBJ2-1 for the parts outside the CDR3, the full variable domain is DTGVSQNPRHKITKRGQNVTFRCDPISEHNRLYWYRQTLGQGPEFLTYFQNEAQLEKSRLLSDRFSAERPKGSFSTLEIQRTEQGDSAMYLCASSLVGGVGQFFGPGTRLTVL.

The rearrangement joins TRBV27 to TRBJ2-2, with a weak D call TRBD2 (5 bases). The V gene's germline CDR1 is MNHEY and CDR2 SMNVEV (reference sequence). CDR3 size: 12 residues. The ends were cut back, 2 bases at V and 13 bases at J, with 11 bases in the middle. CDR3 in amino acids: CASSLKLGPLFF. The CDR3 nucleotides read TGTGCCAGCAGTTTAAAACTAGGGCCGCTGTTTTTT.

The chain employs TRBV20-1 and TRBJ2-2; maybe TRBD2 (6 bases). Germline values: CDR1 DFQATT, CDR2 SNEGSKA (reference sequence). V shed 3 bases and J shed 7 bases, with 12 bases lying between them. CDR3 size: 13 residues. CDR3: CSASAGWYGELFF. CDR3 nucleotides: TGCAGTGCTAGTGCGGGGTGGTACGGGGAGCTGTTTTTT.

With respect to this clonotype: This CDR3 fails to terminate in the conserved phenylalanine or tryptophan, so it likely reflects a read error. The V call is TRBV27, the J call TRBJ1-5, with TRBD1 matching over 8 bases. The germline V gene has CDR1 MNHEY and CDR2 SMNVEV (reference sequence). The CDR3 has 13 amino acids. With V trimmed by 9 bases and J by 4 bases, 5 bases remained unmatched. The CDR3 here is CARTGVVNQPQHS. CDR3 bases: TGTGCCAGGACAGGGGTAGTAAATCAGCCCCAGCATTCT.

There are a few counts of this clonotype. This sequence joins TRBV28 and TRBJ2-7, with D possibly matching TRBD1 (5 bases). The CDR3 runs 14 residues. Per germline, CDR1 MDHEN and CDR2 SYDVKM. V dropped 4 bases and J dropped 3 bases, with 13 bases sitting between them. CDR3 DNA sequence: TGTGCCAGCAGTTCATCAGGGTTGCACTACGAGCAGTACTTC. It codes for CASSSSGLHYEQYF.

The rearrangement joins TRBV28 to TRBJ1-2; D is undetermined. Germline CDR1 MDHEN, CDR2 SYDVKM. The CDR3 has 14 residues. The germline V and J ends were trimmed by 7 bases and 4 bases, with 16 bases remaining between them. The CDR3 coding sequence is TGTGCCAGCACCACGGCCGGGCCCGCCTATGGCTACACCTTC. It translates to CASTTAGPAYGYTF.

The chain couples TRBV2 to TRBJ2-5; a weak D match, TRBD1 (6 bases). V lost 2 bases, J lost 1 base, and 8 bases lay in between. The CDR3 is 14 residues long. The V gene's germline CDR1 is SNHLY and CDR2 FYNNEI. The CDR3 protein is CASSERTAQETQYF. The CDR3 coding sequence is TGTGCCAGCAGTGAACGGACAGCCCAAGAGACCCAGTACTTC.

This clonotype appeared many times. This chain links TRBV7-9 with TRBJ2-3, with 12 bases aligning to TRBD2. CDR3 length: 16 amino acids. Germline V gene sequence: CDR1 SEHNR, CDR2 FQNEAQ (reference sequence). After removal of 3 bases from V and 4 bases from J, the junction contained 5 bases not matched to a gene. The CDR3 sequence is CASSFLGLAGSDTQYF. The CDR3 DNA is TGTGCCAGCAGCTTCCTCGGACTAGCGGGATCAGATACGCAGTATTTT.

This clonotype was observed at least ten times. The genes are TRBV7-8 and TRBJ2-7; the D is unclear. The CDR3 runs to 14 residues. Trimming removed 4 bases at V and 0 bases at J, with 10 bases between. Per germline, CDR1 SGHVS and CDR2 FQNEAQ. The CDR3 DNA reads TGTGCCAGCAGCTCTAGGACCGGCTCCTACGAGCAGTACTTC. It specifies CASSSRTGSYEQYF.

This clonotype has only a few counts. This chain joins TRBV5-6 and TRBJ2-1, with D perhaps matching TRBD1 or TRBD2 (6 bases each). Germline V CDR1 and CDR2: SGHDT, YYEEEE. The germline V and J ends were trimmed by 2 bases and 3 bases, with 12 bases remaining between them. The CDR3 is made up of 15 amino acids. The CDR3: CASSFSGAGYNEQFF. The CDR3 DNA sequence: TGTGCCAGCAGCTTCTCGGGGGCCGGCTACAATGAGCAGTTCTTC. The whole variable domain, remainder taken from reference TRBV5-6 and TRBJ2-1, is DAGVTQSPTHLIKTRGQQVTLRCSPKSGHDTVSWYQQALGQGPQFIFQYYEEEERQRGNFPDRFSGHQFPNYSSELNVNALLLGDSALYLCASSFSGAGYNEQFFGPGTRLTVL.

The chain couples TRBV24-1 to TRBJ2-7; 9 positions match TRBD1. Germline V gene sequence: CDR1 KGHDR, CDR2 SFDVKD. Trimming took 4 bases from V and 4 from J; bases not matched to a gene: 7. This CDR3 has 15 residues. CDR3 coding DNA: TGTGCCACCAGTGACCCGGGACAGGGTGGGTACGAGCAGTACTTC. It translates to CATSDPGQGGYEQYF.

The chain links TRBV11-2 to TRBJ2-7, with 8 bases identical to TRBD2. The CDR3 loop spans 17 amino acids. The germline CDR1 and CDR2 sequences are SGHAT and FQNNGV. Trimming took 0 bases from V and 1 from J; bases not matched to a gene: 8. The CDR3 region has the DNA TGTGCCAGCAGCTTAGAGGCTAGCGGGTCGAGGTCCTACGAGCAGTACTTC. Encoded protein: CASSLEASGSRSYEQYF.

This clonotype was found many times. The chain recombines TRBV11-3 with TRBJ2-3; 10 bases are shared with TRBD2. Germline CDR1 reads SGHNT; CDR2 reads YENEEA. The CDR3 covers 16 residues. V shed 2 bases, J shed 6 bases, and the junction held 8 bases outside the gene matches. Here the CDR3 reads CASSLSQRGGADTQYF. In DNA form, the CDR3 reads TGTGCCAGCAGCTTAAGTCAGCGGGGGGGCGCGGATACGCAGTATTTT.

The J gene is TRBJ2-2, the V gene TRBV6-5, with D hard to call. CDR1 MNHEY and CDR2 SVGAGI come from the germline V gene. Trimming pared 2 bases from V and 0 bases from J, leaving 4 bases between. The CDR3 has 14 amino acids. The CDR3 nucleotides read TGTGCCAGCAGTTACCGAGCGAACACCGGGGAGCTGTTTTTT. Its protein is CASSYRANTGELFF.

There are a few counts of this clonotype. This chain links TRBV4-2 with TRBJ2-7; 10 bases agree with TRBD1. CDR3 length: 15 amino acids. CDR1 LGHNA and CDR2 YNFKEQ come from the germline V gene. J lost 3 bases, V lost 1 base, and 3 bases had no gene match. The CDR3 nucleotides are TGTGCCAGCAGCCAAGCTGGGACAGGGGACTACGAGCAGTACTTC. Translating gives CASSQAGTGDYEQYF.

This clonotype was observed a handful of times. This rearrangement joins TRBV9 to TRBJ2-3, with D possibly matching TRBD1 (6 bases). V dropped 3 bases and J dropped 1 base, with 12 bases sitting between them. CDR1 is SGDLS and CDR2 is YYNGEE in the germline V gene. The CDR3 contains 15 residues. DNA of the CDR3: TGTGCCAGCAGCGCCAGGGGCACCGGCACAGATACGCAGTATTTT. Translation: CASSARGTGTDTQYF.

This clonotype occurred a few times. The rearrangement joins TRBV20-1 to TRBJ2-1; D gene ambiguous. The CDR3 loop spans 17 amino acids. Per the germline V gene, CDR1 is DFQATT and CDR2 is SNEGSKA (reference sequence). The ends were cut back, 3 bases at V and 2 bases at J, with 20 bases in the middle. CDR3 nucleotides: TGCAGTGCTAGTGGACCCGACTCAAGAAGGGCCTACAATGAGCAGTTCTTC. The encoded protein is CSASGPDSRRAYNEQFF.

The chain recombines TRBV29-1 with TRBJ1-1; D call uncertain. In germline, CDR1 is SQVTM, CDR2 ANQGSEA. The CDR3 consists of 13 residues. Trimming removed 7 bases at V and 0 bases at J, with 12 bases between. The CDR3 DNA reads TGCAGCGGGGTCATGCCCTTGAACACTGAAGCTTTCTTT. Translated: CSGVMPLNTEAFF. The complete variable domain, with remaining parts taken from reference TRBV29-1 and TRBJ1-1, reads SAVISQKPSRDICQRGTSLTIQCQVDSQVTMMFWYRQQPGQSLTLIATANQGSEATYESGFVIDKFPISRPNLTFSTLTVSNMSPEDSSIYLCSGVMPLNTEAFFGQGTRLTVV.

The sample holds a few counts of this clonotype. The chain uses TRBV2 and TRBJ2-7; D perhaps matches TRBD1 (5 bases). CDR3 length: 12 amino acids. CDR1 is SNHLY and CDR2 is FYNNEI in the germline V gene. The V and J ends lost 8 bases and 2 bases respectively, with 10 bases between them. The CDR3 protein is CASGGQAYEQYF. CDR3 sequence (DNA): TGTGCCAGCGGCGGACAAGCCTACGAGCAGTACTTC.

The chain joins TRBV2 to TRBJ2-2; perhaps TRBD2 as D (5 bases). CDR1 and CDR2 from the germline V gene are SNHLY and FYNNEI. CDR3 length: 13 amino acids. The V gene lost 4 bases and the J gene lost 7 bases, with 10 bases spanning the gap. The CDR3 nucleotides are TGTGCCAGCAGTGTCGGGGTCAGCGGGGAGCTGTTTTTT. It yields the protein CASSVGVSGELFF.

The chain recombines TRBV20-1 with TRBJ2-3; 8 bases agree with TRBD1. Germline-derived CDR1 and CDR2 are DFQATT and SNEGSKA (reference sequence). With V trimmed by 3 bases and J by 5 bases, 4 bases remained unmatched. There are 13 residues in the CDR3. The CDR3 spells CSASQGAVDTQYF. CDR3 bases: TGCAGTGCTAGCCAGGGGGCGGTAGATACGCAGTATTTT.

The V gene is TRBV29-1, the J gene TRBJ1-2; TRBD1 agrees at 9 bases. V lost 7 bases and J lost 3; bases outside the gene matches: 6. Germline V gives CDR1 SQVTM, CDR2 ANQGSEA. The CDR3 extends over 13 amino acids. As DNA, the CDR3 is TGCAGCGCTCGGGGACAGGGAGACTATGGCTACACCTTC. The encoded protein is CSARGQGDYGYTF.

The table lists this clonotype with a few counts. The chain recombines TRBV28 with TRBJ1-5, with D unclear. The CDR3 length is 15 residues. The germline V gene has CDR1 MDHEN and CDR2 SYDVKM. V was pared by 3 bases and J by 6 bases, with 15 bases between. The CDR3, as DNA: TGTGCCAGCAGTTTCCCCAGTAACCGGGGTCAGCCCCAGCATTTT. It encodes CASSFPSNRGQPQHF.

CDR3 coding DNA: TGTGCCAGCAGTGAACAACGCTACAATGAGCAGTTCTTC. This encodes CASSEQRYNEQFF. The V gene is TRBV2, the J gene TRBJ2-1; D gene unclear. V lost 2 bases and J 3 bases, leaving 5 bases between the germline ends. From germline, CDR1 is SNHLY and CDR2 FYNNEI. There are 13 residues in the CDR3.

The CDR3 DNA reads as TGCAGCGTTGAAGACAGGGAGGAAAACACCGGGGAGCTGTTTTTT. Encoded protein: CSVEDREENTGELFF. The chain has TRBV29-1 and TRBJ2-2, with a tentative D call TRBD2 (6 bases). This CDR3 spans 15 amino acids. CDR1 is SQVTM, CDR2 ANQGSEA, per germline. V lost 0 bases and J lost 2, with 10 bases in between.

The rearrangement uses TRBV4-1 and TRBJ2-1; TRBD2 aligns across 10 bases. Germline V gene sequence: CDR1 MGHRA, CDR2 YSYEKL. The CDR3 has 15 residues. Germline trimming cut 2 bases from V and 7 bases from J; bases unmatched to any gene: 5. This CDR3 is CASSQLPGLANEQFF. DNA of the CDR3: TGCGCCAGCAGCCAACTTCCGGGACTAGCGAATGAGCAGTTCTTC.